This T cell receptor (beta chain) stems from a study of blood T cell repertoires in COVID-19. This clone was seen once. Germline V gives CDR1 MNHNS, CDR2 SASEGT. This CDR3 has 16 amino acids. Trimming left V 0 bases short and J 1 base short, with 12 bases between. TCRdb keeps only in-frame clones here, not all; method: immunoSEQ multiplex PCR. The sample records over 30,000 clones, 81% being singletons. The chain combines TRBV6-1 with TRBJ2-5; D possibly corresponds to TRBD2 (7 bases). What was sequenced was peripheral blood. The receptor was isolated from a man older than 75 with active or convalescent COVID-19. The DNA of the CDR3 is TGTGCCAGCAGTGAAGCCACGGGGGGCGTCCAAGAGACCCAGTACTTC. Amino acids: CASSEATGGVQETQYF.